This paragraph reports one T cell receptor (beta chain). No antigen is known for it. No quality values exist for individual bases; no much larger clone is one base distant. The CDR3 regions of human TCRbeta chains were analyzed by immunosequencing. In the source study's methods: TCRs in the repertoires were matched against a reference library of SARS-CoV-2-specific TCRs that had been generated with the MIRA antigen-specificity platform. Breadth was defined as the fraction of unique TCRs that were SARS-CoV-2-associated. Depth was defined as the fraction of total T cells that were SARS-CoV-2-associated. Using the MIRA data, each spike-specific TCR was mapped to the spike region that the TCR reacts to and placed in a CD4 or CD8 class. Log10-transformed breadth and depth values were compared by one-way ANOVA with Sidak's multiple comparisons tests. This immuneACCESS table, as held by TCRdb, lists in-frame sequences with V and J called but not all clones. Of the missing ones, under half trace to an unresolved V gene in checked studies; the others have no known cause. The DNA was the basis for D and trimming; V, J and clone size are from that table. The sample includes over 120,000 clones, with 80% to 95% observed a single time. The top ten constitute over 3% of the sample.

The sample's time point label, in plain terms: baseline before first vaccination. Vaccinee samples came from UK trials COV001 and COV002, including a single-blind randomized controlled phase 2/3 trial of AZD1222 (ChAdOx1 nCoV-19) in healthy adults. For TCRbeta chain sequencing, PBMC samples from trial participants were taken at day 0 and at day 28 after the second dose. For this chain, trimming is 0 bases at the V end and 9 bases at the J end, and the number of junction bases without a gene match is 11. The CDR3 goes from the cysteine to the phenylalanine over 16 residues. The only DNA kept is the CDR3, 48 bases in frame from the first base. For CDR1 and CDR2, the germline V gene lists LGHNA and YNFKEQ. These data originate in a study of T cell responses to AZD1222 COVID-19 vaccine (dated by TCRdb to 2020 to 2022). In terms of the full investigation: Because spike-specific TCR depth and breadth did not differ between the two schedules, AZD1222 recipients who got a second dose at roughly 4 weeks were pooled with those who got a second dose at roughly 12 weeks. A total of approximately 240 trial participants underwent TCR sequencing, of whom roughly 210 had received two doses of AZD1222 and around 25 had received two doses of the MenACWY control vaccine. Trial participants were enrolled by age into subgroups of 18-55, 56-69 and 70-plus years, and roughly 150, 30 and 60 TCR-sequenced participants, respectively, were included in these subgroups.

Here is what the overall study found, with its caveats: Spike-specific TCR breadth and depth rose significantly after two AZD1222 doses compared with day 0 and with MenACWY recipients. Nearly half of unique spike-specific TCRs reportedly recognized epitopes outside regions mutated in the B.1.351 and B.1.1.7 variants. Vaccine-associated CD4 TCRs spanned the whole spike protein, with dominant responses in regions 160-218 and 743-854. Participants were mostly white British and included more females than males, and it was suggested by the authors that clonal diversity may have been underestimated. Conclusions about previously exposed vaccinees are limited, since just five or six AZD1222 recipients were seropositive for SARS-CoV-2 at baseline. The 56-69-year group was small, and its depth increase did not reach significance, likely because of low power. Because no samples from the day 14 peak response were available, repertoires could be characterized only after the peak T cell response.

Specimen: peripheral blood, collected on day 0 of AZD1222 vaccination. The receptor was derived from an adult in good health. The rearrangement joined TRBV4-2 to TRBJ2-1, and 7 junction bases match TRBD2. DNA sequence: TGTGCCAGCAGCCAAGATAACGGGGGAGGGCCAGGTGAGCAGTTCTTC. Its product reads: CASSQDNGGGPGEQFF.